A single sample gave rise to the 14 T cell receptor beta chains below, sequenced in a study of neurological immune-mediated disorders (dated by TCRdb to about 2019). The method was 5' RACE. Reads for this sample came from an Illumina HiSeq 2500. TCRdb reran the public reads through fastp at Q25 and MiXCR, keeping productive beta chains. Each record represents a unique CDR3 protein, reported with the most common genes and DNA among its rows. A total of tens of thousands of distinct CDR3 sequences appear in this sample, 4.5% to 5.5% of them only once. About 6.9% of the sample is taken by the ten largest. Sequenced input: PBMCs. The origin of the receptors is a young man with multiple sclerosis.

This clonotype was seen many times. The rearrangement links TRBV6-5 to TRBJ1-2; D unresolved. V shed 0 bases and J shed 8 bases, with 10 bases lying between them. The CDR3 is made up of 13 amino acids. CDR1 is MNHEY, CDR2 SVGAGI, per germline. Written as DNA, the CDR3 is TGTGCCAGCAGTTACTCAGGGTTTAGCGGCTACACCTTC. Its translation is CASSYSGFSGYTF.

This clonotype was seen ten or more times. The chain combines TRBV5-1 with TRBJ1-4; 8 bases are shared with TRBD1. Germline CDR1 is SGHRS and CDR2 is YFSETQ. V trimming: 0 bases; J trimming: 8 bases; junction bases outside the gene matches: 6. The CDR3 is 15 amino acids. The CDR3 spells CASSLGDRGGEKLFF. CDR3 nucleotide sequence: TGCGCCAGCAGCTTGGGTGACAGGGGAGGAGAAAAACTGTTTTTT.

The CDR3 loop is CSARDTTSGGDTQYF. Written as DNA, the CDR3 is TGCAGTGCTAGAGATACGACGAGCGGGGGGGATACGCAGTATTTT. The chain joins TRBV20-1 to TRBJ2-3; TRBD2 aligns across 9 bases. The germline V gene encodes CDR1 DFQATT and CDR2 SNEGSKA (reference sequence). The CDR3 is 15 residues long. V was pared by 0 bases and J by 6 bases, with 7 bases of the junction left unmatched.

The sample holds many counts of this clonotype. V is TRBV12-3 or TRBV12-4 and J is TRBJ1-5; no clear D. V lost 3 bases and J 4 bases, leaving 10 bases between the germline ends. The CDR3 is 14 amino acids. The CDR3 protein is CASSLQVLNQPQHF. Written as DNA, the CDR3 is TGTGCCAGCAGTTTGCAGGTGCTAAATCAGCCCCAGCATTTT.

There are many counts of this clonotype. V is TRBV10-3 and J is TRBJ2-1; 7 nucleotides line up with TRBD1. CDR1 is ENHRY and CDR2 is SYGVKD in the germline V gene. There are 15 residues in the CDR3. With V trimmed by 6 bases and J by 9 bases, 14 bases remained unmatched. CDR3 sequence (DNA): TGTGCCATCAGGATGGGGAACAGGGGCATACTTGAGCAGTTCTTC. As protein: CAIRMGNRGILEQFF.

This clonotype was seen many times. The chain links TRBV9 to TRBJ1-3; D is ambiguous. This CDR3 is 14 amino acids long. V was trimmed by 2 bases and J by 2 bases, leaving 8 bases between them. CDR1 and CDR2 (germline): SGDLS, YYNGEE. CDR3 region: CASSVTQTGNTIYF. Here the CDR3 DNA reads TGTGCCAGCAGCGTTACCCAGACTGGAAACACCATATATTTT.

The CDR3 loop is CASSLGVDTEAFF. CDR3 DNA: TGCGCCAGCAGCTTAGGGGTCGACACTGAAGCTTTCTTT. The chain employs TRBV5-1 and TRBJ1-1; D is perhaps TRBD1 (5 bases). The CDR3 is made up of 13 amino acids. V lost 2 bases to trimming and J lost 3 bases, with 8 bases between them. The germline V gene has CDR1 SGHRS and CDR2 YFSETQ.

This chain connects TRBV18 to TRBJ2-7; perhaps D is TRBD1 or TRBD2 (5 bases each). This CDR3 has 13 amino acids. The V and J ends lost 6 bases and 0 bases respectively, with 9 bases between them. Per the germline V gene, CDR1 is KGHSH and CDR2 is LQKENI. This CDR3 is CASSRGPSYEQYF. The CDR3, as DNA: TGTGCCAGCTCCCGGGGACCCTCCTACGAGCAGTACTTC.

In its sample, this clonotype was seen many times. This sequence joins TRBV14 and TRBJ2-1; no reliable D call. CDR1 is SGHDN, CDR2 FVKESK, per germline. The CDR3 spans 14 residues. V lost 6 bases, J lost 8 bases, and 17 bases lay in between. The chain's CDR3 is CASSFASDLDEQFF. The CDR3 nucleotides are TGTGCCAGCAGTTTTGCCTCGGACCTGGATGAGCAGTTCTTC.

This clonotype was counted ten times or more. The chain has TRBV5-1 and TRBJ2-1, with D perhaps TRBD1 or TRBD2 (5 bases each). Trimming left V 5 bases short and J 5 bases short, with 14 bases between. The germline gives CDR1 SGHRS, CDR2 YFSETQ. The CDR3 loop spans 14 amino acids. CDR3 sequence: CASRRQGPDNEQFF. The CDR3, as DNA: TGCGCCAGCAGGAGGCAGGGACCTGACAATGAGCAGTTCTTC.

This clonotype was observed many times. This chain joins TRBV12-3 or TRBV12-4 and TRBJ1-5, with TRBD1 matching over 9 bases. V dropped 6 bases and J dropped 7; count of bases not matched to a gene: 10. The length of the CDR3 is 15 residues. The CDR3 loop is CASRASGTGNQPQHF. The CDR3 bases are TGTGCCAGCAGGGCCTCCGGGACAGGGAACCAGCCCCAGCATTTT.

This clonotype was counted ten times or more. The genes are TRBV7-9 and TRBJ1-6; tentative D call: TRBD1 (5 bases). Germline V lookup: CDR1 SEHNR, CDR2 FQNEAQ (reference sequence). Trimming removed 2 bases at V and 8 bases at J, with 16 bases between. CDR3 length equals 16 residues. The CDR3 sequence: CASSLPDTSIDSPLHF. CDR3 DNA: TGTGCCAGCAGCTTACCGGACACCAGCATTGATTCACCCCTCCACTTT.

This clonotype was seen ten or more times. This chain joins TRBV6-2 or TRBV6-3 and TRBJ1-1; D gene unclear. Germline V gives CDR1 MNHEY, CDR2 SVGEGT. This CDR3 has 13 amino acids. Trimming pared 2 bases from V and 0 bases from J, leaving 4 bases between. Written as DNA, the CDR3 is TGTGCCAGCAGTTACGTAATGAACACTGAAGCTTTCTTT. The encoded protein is CASSYVMNTEAFF.

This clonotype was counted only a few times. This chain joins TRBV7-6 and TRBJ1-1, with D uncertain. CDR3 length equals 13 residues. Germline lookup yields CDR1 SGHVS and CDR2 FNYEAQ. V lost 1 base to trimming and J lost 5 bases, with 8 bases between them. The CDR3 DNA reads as TGTGCCAGCAGCTTAGTTCCGAGGACTGAAGCTTTCTTT. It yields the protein CASSLVPRTEAFF.